A single TCR beta chain is shown here with its context. This record comes from a study of shared clonotypes between healthy human individuals. V shed 8 bases and J 5 bases; nucleotides not matched to a gene: 7. This CDR3 has 14 residues. CDR1 is SNHLY and CDR2 is FYNNEI in the germline V gene. Some clones are missing from TCRdb's copy, which holds only in-frame ones; the method was immunoSEQ multiplex PCR. The data hold 2,500,000 or so clones, with over 85% observed a single time. Sequenced sample: naive CD4+ T cells sorted from blood. Subset reported: CD45RA+ positively selected. The receptor's source is a man aged 18 to 29 in good health. The chain uses TRBV2 and TRBJ1-5, with TRBD1 identical over 9 bases. This CDR3 is CASGPGQGYQPQHF. The CDR3 bases are TGTGCCAGCGGGCCGGGACAGGGATATCAGCCCCAGCATTTT.